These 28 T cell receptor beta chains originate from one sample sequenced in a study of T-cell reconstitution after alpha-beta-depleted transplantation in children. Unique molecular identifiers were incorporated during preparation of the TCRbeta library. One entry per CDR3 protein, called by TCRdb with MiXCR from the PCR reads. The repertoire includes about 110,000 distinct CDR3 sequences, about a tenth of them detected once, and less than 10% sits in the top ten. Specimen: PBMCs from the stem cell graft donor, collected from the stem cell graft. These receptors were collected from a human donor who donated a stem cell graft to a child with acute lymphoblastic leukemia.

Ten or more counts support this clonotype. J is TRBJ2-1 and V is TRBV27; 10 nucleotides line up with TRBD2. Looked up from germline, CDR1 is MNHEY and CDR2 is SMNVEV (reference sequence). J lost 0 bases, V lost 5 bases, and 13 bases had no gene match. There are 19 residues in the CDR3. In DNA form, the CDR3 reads TGTGCCAGCAGTCCCCCCTTGGGGACTAGCGTGAGCTCCTACAATGAGCAGTTCTTC. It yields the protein CASSPPLGTSVSSYNEQFF.

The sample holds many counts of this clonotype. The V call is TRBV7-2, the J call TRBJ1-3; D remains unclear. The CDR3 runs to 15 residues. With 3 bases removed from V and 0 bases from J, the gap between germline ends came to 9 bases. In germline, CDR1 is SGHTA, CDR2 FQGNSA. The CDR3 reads CASSLEGASGNTIYF. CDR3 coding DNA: TGTGCCAGCAGCTTGGAGGGCGCCTCTGGAAACACCATATATTTT.

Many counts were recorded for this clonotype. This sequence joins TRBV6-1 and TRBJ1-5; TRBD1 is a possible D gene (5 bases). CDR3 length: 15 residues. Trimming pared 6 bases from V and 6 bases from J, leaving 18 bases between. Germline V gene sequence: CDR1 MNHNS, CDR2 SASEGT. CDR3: CASSTLGGLGQPQHF. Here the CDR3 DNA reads TGTGCCAGCAGCACGCTGGGGGGTCTGGGTCAGCCCCAGCATTTT.

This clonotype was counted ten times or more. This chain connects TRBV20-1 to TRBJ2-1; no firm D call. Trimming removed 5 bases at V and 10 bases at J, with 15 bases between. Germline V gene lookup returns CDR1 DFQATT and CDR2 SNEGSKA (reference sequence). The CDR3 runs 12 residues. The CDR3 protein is CSAPRPDWEQFF. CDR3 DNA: TGCAGTGCTCCACGACCTGACTGGGAGCAGTTCTTC.

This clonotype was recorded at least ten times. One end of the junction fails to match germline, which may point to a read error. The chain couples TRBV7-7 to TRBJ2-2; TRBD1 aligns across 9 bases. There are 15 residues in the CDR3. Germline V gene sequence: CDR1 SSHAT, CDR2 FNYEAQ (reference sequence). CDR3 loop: CASTSGTGFTGELFF. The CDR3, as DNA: TGTGCTAGCACCTCCGGGACAGGGTTCACCGGGGAGCTGTTTTTT.

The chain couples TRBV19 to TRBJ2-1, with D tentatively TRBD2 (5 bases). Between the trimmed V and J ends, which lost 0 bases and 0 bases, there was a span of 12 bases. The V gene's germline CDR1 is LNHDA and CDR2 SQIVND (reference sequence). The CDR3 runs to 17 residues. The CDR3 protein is CASSIDSDGGSYNEQFF. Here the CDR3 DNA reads TGTGCCAGTAGTATAGACTCGGACGGAGGCTCCTACAATGAGCAGTTCTTC. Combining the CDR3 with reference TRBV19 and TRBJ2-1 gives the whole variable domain DGGITQSPKYLFRKEGQNVTLSCEQNLNHDAMYWYRQDPGQGLRLIYYSQIVNDFQKGDIAEGYSVSREKKESFPLTVTSAQKNPTAFYLCASSIDSDGGSYNEQFFGPGTRLTVL.

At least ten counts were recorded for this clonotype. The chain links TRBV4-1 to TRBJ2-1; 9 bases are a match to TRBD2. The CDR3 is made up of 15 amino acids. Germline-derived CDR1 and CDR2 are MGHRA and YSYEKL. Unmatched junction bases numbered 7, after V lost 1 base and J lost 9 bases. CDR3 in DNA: TGCGCCAGCAGCCAAGGGGCGGGGGGGCCAGGTGAGCAGTTCTTC. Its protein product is CASSQGAGGPGEQFF.

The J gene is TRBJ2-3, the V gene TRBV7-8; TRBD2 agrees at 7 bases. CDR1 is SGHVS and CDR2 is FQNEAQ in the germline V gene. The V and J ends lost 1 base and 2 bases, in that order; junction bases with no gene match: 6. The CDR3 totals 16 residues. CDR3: CASSLDTAGITDTQYF. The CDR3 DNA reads TGTGCCAGCAGCTTAGATACAGCGGGAATCACAGATACGCAGTATTTT.

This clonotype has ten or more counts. The CDR3 loop reads CASSLLGDYGYTF. CDR3 in DNA: TGCGCCAGCAGCTTGCTCGGGGACTATGGCTACACCTTC. The gene calls are TRBV5-1 and TRBJ1-2, with unresolved D. Germline V gene lookup returns CDR1 SGHRS and CDR2 YFSETQ. The V end lost 1 base, the J end lost 3 bases, and 7 bases lay between the germline ends. The CDR3 extends over 13 amino acids.

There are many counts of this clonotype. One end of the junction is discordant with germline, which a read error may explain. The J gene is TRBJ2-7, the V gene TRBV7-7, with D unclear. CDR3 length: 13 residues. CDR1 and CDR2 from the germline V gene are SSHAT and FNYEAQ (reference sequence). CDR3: CASSLHRDYEQYF. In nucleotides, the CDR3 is TGTGCTAGCAGCTTACACAGAGACTACGAGCAGTACTTC.

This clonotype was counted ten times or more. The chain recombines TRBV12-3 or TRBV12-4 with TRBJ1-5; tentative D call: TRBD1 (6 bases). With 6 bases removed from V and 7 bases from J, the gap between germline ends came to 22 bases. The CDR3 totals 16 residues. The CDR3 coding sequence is TGTGCCAGCAGCCGCATGATGGGGGGGGGCGAGCAGCCCCAGCATTTT. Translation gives CASSRMMGGGEQPQHF.

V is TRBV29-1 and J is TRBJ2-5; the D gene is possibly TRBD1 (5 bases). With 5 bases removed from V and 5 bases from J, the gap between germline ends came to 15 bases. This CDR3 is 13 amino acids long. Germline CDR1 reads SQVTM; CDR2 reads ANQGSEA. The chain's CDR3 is CSVKDTAAETQYF. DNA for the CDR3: TGCAGCGTTAAGGACACGGCGGCGGAGACCCAGTACTTC. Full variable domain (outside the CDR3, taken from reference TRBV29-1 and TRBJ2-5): SAVISQKPSRDICQRGTSLTIQCQVDSQVTMMFWYRQQPGQSLTLIATANQGSEATYESGFVIDKFPISRPNLTFSTLTVSNMSPEDSSIYLCSVKDTAAETQYFGPGTRLLVL.

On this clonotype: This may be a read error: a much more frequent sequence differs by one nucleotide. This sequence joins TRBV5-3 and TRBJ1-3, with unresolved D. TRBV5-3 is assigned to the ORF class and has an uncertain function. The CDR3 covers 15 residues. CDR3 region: CASSFSPASGNTKYF. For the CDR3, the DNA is TGTGCCAGCAGCTTCAGCCCAGCCTCTGGAAACACCAAATATTTT.

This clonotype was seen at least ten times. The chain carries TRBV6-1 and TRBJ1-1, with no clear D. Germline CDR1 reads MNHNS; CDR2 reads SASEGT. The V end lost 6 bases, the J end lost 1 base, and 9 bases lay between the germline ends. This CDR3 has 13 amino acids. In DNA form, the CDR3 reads TGTGCCAGCAGAAAAAGGGAGAACACTGAAGCTTTCTTT. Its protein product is CASRKRENTEAFF.

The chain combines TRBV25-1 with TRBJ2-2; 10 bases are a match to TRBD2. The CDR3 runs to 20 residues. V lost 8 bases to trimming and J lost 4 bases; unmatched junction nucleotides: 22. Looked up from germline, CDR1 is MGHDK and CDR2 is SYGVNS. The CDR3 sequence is CASHRPPPIGLAGVTGELFF. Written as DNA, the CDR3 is TGTGCCAGCCACCGTCCCCCGCCCATTGGCCTAGCGGGGGTCACCGGGGAGCTGTTTTTT.

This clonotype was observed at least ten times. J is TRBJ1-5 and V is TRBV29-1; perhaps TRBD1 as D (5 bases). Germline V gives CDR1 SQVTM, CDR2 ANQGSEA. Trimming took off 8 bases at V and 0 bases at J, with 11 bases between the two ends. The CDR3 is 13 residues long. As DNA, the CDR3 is TGCAGCATAGGGGCTGGTAGCAATCAGCCCCAGCATTTT. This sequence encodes CSIGAGSNQPQHF.

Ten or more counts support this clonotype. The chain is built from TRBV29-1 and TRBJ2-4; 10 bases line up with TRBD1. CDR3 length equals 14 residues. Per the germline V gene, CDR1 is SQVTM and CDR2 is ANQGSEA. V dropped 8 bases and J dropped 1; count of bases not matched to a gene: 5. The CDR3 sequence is CSSQDRGAKNIQYF. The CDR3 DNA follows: TGCAGCTCCCAGGACAGGGGGGCCAAAAACATTCAGTACTTC. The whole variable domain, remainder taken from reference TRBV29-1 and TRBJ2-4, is SAVISQKPSRDICQRGTSLTIQCQVDSQVTMMFWYRQQPGQSLTLIATANQGSEATYESGFVIDKFPISRPNLTFSTLTVSNMSPEDSSIYLCSSQDRGAKNIQYFGAGTRLSVL.

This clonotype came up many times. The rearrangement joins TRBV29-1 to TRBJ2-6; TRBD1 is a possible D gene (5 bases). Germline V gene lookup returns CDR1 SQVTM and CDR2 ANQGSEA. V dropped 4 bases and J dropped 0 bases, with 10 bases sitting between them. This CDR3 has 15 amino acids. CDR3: CSVARVTSGANVLTF. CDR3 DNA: TGCAGCGTTGCCAGGGTAACCTCTGGGGCCAACGTCCTGACTTTC. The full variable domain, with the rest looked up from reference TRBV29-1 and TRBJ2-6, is SAVISQKPSRDICQRGTSLTIQCQVDSQVTMMFWYRQQPGQSLTLIATANQGSEATYESGFVIDKFPISRPNLTFSTLTVSNMSPEDSSIYLCSVARVTSGANVLTFGAGSRLTVL.

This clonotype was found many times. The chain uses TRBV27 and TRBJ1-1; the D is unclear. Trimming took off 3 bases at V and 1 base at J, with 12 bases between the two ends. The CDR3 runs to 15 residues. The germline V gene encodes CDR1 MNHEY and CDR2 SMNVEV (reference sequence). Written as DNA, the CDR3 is TGTGCCAGCAGTTTTAGGTGGCAGGCGAACACTGAAGCTTTCTTT. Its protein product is CASSFRWQANTEAFF.

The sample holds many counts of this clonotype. This CDR3 is CASSGPDRGINTGELFF. The CDR3 DNA reads as TGTGCCAGCAGTGGACCTGACAGGGGCATTAACACCGGGGAGCTGTTTTTT. V usage is TRBV27 and J usage is TRBJ2-2; 8 bases fit TRBD1. Germline V gene sequence: CDR1 MNHEY, CDR2 SMNVEV (reference sequence). The CDR3 spans 17 residues. V was clipped by 5 bases and J by 2 bases; unmatched bases: 10.

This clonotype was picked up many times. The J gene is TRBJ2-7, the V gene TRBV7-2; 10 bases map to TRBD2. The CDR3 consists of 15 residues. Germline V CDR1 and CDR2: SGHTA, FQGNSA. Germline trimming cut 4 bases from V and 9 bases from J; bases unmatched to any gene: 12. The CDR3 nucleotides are TGTGCCAGCAGCTCGCGGACTAGCGGAATCGGGAGGCAGTACTTC. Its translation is CASSSRTSGIGRQYF.

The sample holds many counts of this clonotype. The CDR3 reads CASSYRTGTYEQYF. CDR3 sequence (DNA): TGTGCCAGCAGTTACCGGACAGGGACCTACGAGCAGTACTTC. The chain joins TRBV7-8 to TRBJ2-7; TRBD1 matches at 8 bases. CDR3 length: 14 residues. V lost 6 bases, J lost 2 bases, and 6 bases stayed unmatched. CDR1 is SGHVS, CDR2 FQNEAQ, per germline.

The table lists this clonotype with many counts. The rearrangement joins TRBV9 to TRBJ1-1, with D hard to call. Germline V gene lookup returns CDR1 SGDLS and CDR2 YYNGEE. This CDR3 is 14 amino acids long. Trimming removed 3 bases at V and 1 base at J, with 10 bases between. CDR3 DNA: TGTGCCAGCAGCGATGACGGGGAGAACACTGAAGCTTTCTTT. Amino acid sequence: CASSDDGENTEAFF.

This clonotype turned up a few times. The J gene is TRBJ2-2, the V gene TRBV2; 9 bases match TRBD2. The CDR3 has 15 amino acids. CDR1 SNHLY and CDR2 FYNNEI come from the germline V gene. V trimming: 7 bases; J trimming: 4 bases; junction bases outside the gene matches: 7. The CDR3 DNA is TGTGCCAGCATGGGGCGGGGGGGCAGCACCGGGGAGCTGTTTTTT. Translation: CASMGRGGSTGELFF.

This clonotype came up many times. CDR3 amino acids: CATSGTSNSPLHF. As DNA, the CDR3 is TGTGCCACCAGCGGGACCAGTAATTCACCCCTCCACTTT. This chain connects TRBV15 to TRBJ1-6; weak D call: TRBD1 (5 bases). CDR1 LNHNV and CDR2 YYDKDF come from the germline V gene (reference sequence). The V and J ends lost 5 bases and 6 bases respectively, with 8 bases between them. The CDR3 length is 13 residues.

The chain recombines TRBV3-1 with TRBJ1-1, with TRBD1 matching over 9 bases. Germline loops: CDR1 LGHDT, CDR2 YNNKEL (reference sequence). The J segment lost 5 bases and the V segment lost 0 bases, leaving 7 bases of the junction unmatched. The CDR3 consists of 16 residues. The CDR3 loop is CASSQEGTGWRTEAFF. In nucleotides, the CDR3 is TGTGCCAGCAGCCAAGAAGGGACAGGGTGGAGGACTGAAGCTTTCTTT.

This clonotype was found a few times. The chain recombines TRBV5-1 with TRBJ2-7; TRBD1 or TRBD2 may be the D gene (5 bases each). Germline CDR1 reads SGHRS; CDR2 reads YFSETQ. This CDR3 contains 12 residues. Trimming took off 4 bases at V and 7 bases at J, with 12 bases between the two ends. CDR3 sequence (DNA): TGCGCCAGCAGCCTGAGGGGTGGTGAGCAGTACTTC. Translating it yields CASSLRGGEQYF.

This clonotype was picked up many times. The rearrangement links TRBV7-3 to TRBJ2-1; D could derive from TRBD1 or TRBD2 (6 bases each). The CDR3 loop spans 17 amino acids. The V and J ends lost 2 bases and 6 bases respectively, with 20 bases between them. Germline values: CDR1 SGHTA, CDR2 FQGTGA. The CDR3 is CASSLRDKGGLGNEQFF. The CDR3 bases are TGTGCCAGCAGCTTACGCGACAAGGGGGGCCTAGGCAATGAGCAGTTCTTC.